This passage covers 5 T cell receptor beta chains from one sample sequenced in a study of STAT5B mutations in CD4+ large granular lymphocyte leukemia. The method was immunoSEQ multiplex PCR; TCRdb's version includes in-frame clones alone and lacks a portion of them. This sample has a few thousand clones, with about 91% found just once. Sequenced sample: PBMCs. Receptors originate from a man between 35 and 55 years old with CD4+ T-cell large granular lymphocyte leukemia.

The chain links TRBV11-3 to TRBJ2-1; TRBD2 matches at 9 bases. In germline, CDR1 is SGHNT, CDR2 YENEEA. The J segment lost 8 bases and the V segment lost 1 base, leaving 12 bases of the junction unmatched. This CDR3 has 17 residues. CDR3 sequence reads: CASSLAVVAGVMDEQFF. CDR3 DNA sequence: TGTGCCAGCAGCTTAGCGGTTGTAGCGGGAGTCATGGATGAGCAGTTCTTC.

The chain couples TRBV28 to TRBJ1-1; TRBD1 agrees at 7 bases. The germline V gene encodes CDR1 MDHEN and CDR2 SYDVKM. CDR3 length: 13 residues. The ends lost 4 bases at V and 9 bases at J; junction bases unmatched: 8. The CDR3 protein is CASSSGTVNQAFF. CDR3 in DNA: TGTGCCAGCAGTTCCGGGACAGTCAACCAAGCTTTCTTT.

The V call is TRBV11-2, the J call TRBJ1-1, with D possibly being TRBD1 (5 bases). The CDR3 loop spans 13 amino acids. V lost 0 bases, J lost 10 bases, and 12 bases lay in between. Germline values: CDR1 SGHAT, CDR2 FQNNGV. This CDR3 is CASSLEVGRGAFF. CDR3 in DNA: TGTGCCAGCAGCTTAGAGGTCGGAAGGGGAGCTTTCTTT.

The rearrangement links TRBV20-1 to TRBJ2-5; D possibly corresponds to TRBD2 (5 bases). The CDR3 totals 11 residues. Germline lookup yields CDR1 DFQATT and CDR2 SNEGSKA (reference sequence). The CDR3 reads CSLGSRETQYF. Here the CDR3 DNA reads TGCAGCCTTGGGAGTCGGGAGACCCAGTACTTC.

The CDR3 is CASRRVNSNQPQHF. The CDR3 DNA follows: TGTGCCAGCCGAAGAGTTAATAGCAATCAGCCCCAGCATTTT. V gene TRBV28 combines with J gene TRBJ1-5, with no clear D. There are 14 residues in the CDR3. V shed 8 bases and J shed 0 bases, with 11 bases lying between them. The germline CDR1 and CDR2 sequences are MDHEN and SYDVKM.